The clone carrying this T cell receptor beta chain appeared many times. No antigen is known for it. The data were obtained in a study of T cell repertoires in cytomegalovirus infection. Study as a whole: Evidence of both CMV infection and a matching HLA type came from public TCR beta signatures. Points from the study as a whole: There were HLA-C-restricted CMV-specific TCR beta clonotypes dominating the ex vivo response. Based on cumulative public TCR beta family frequency, carriers of CMV plus the relevant HLA were identified.

TCRdb fed the reads into MiXCR, producing one record per CDR3 protein. The repertoire includes just under 300,000 distinct CDR3 sequences, around 9.1% of them detected once, and less than 3% sits in the top ten. This clonotype originated in a human donor in good health (CMV status not recorded). Some clones in this sample may be carry-over from other donors' samples. The sequencing sample was made of PBMCs.

In DNA, the CDR3 is TGTGCCAGTAGTATCAGGGAGGGCAATCAGCCCCAGCATTTT. Encoded protein: CASSIREGNQPQHF. The chain joins TRBV19 to TRBJ1-5; D possibly corresponds to TRBD1 (5 bases). Germline CDR1 reads LNHDA; CDR2 reads SQIVND (reference sequence). This CDR3 spans 14 amino acids. V dropped 3 bases and J dropped 2 bases, with 8 bases sitting between them.